This T cell receptor (beta chain) is from a study of human T cells and chemical hapten exposure. Whole-study context: Patients were given diphenylcyclopropenone on the scalp weekly across the approximately 24-week study. Overall study findings and caveats: Expanded TCRs produced significantly more large CDR3 similarity clusters than controls did.

The study's library attached unique molecular identifiers to single cDNA molecules. TCRdb re-analysed the RACE reads in MiXCR, keeping a single row per CDR3 protein. The sample has 35,000 to 50,000 distinct CDR3 sequences, 8.5% to 10% seen once. With regard to this clonotype: Its specificity is unknown.

The time point is: patch test 2, 6 weeks after DPC sensitization. Documented treatment: therapeutic diphenylcyclopropenone sensitization with weekly scalp DPC. Total RNA was isolated from unfractionated whole blood. Looked up from germline, CDR1 is MNHEY and CDR2 is SVGEGT. Trimming took 4 bases from V and 2 from J; bases not matched to a gene: 8. This CDR3 has 16 residues. The sequence was collected from a woman aged 30 to 39 with alopecia areata. Some clones in this sample may be carry-over from other donors' samples. The chain links TRBV6-2 or TRBV6-3 to TRBJ1-5; TRBD1 aligns across 7 bases. Sequenced here: whole blood, sampled in connection with sensitization to the hapten diphenylcyclopropenone (DPC). CDR3: CASSLFLGQGNQPQHF. CDR3 sequence (DNA): TGTGCCAGCAGTTTGTTCCTCGGACAGGGCAATCAGCCCCAGCATTTT.